These 30 T cell receptor beta chains share one sample of origin, sequenced in a study of T cells after yellow fever vaccination. TCRdb called the 5' RACE reads again in MiXCR, with one record for every CDR3 protein. The repertoire holds some 320,000 distinct CDR3 sequences, with about 10% as singletons. The material sequenced was CD4+ T cells sorted from PBMCs, taken 45 days after the yellow fever booster vaccination. The receptors come from a young man who received the YFV17D yellow fever vaccine.

This rearrangement joins TRBV9 to TRBJ1-6; D remains unclear. V lost 0 bases and J lost 9, with 13 bases in between. Germline CDR1 SGDLS, CDR2 YYNGEE. The CDR3 runs to 15 residues. In DNA, the CDR3 is TGTGCCAGCAGCGTAGCTCATAGTTCGGTTTCACCCCTCCACTTT. It specifies CASSVAHSSVSPLHF.

This clonotype was seen only a few times. The chain links TRBV27 to TRBJ1-2; D remains unclear. The CDR3 extends over 12 amino acids. The V gene lost 3 bases and the J gene lost 7 bases, with 9 bases spanning the gap. Per germline, CDR1 MNHEY and CDR2 SMNVEV (reference sequence). The CDR3 sequence is CASSLEGFGYTF. CDR3 DNA: TGTGCCAGCAGTTTGGAGGGTTTTGGCTACACCTTC.

The V gene is TRBV9, the J gene TRBJ2-1; weak D call: TRBD2 (5 bases). The CDR3 spans 15 residues. The V and J ends lost 3 bases and 8 bases respectively, with 18 bases between them. Germline CDR1 SGDLS, CDR2 YYNGEE. As DNA, the CDR3 is TGTGCCAGCAGCGGGAGGCAGGAGAATAGCTATGAGCAGTTCTTC. Its protein product is CASSGRQENSYEQFF.

The sample holds a few counts of this clonotype. V gene TRBV29-1 combines with J gene TRBJ1-5, with unresolved D. The CDR3 consists of 13 residues. V lost 3 bases to trimming and J lost 3 bases, with 9 bases between them. Germline CDR1 reads SQVTM; CDR2 reads ANQGSEA. The CDR3 DNA reads as TGCAGCGTTGAGATCGACGTCAATCAGCCCCAGCATTTT. Amino acid sequence: CSVEIDVNQPQHF.

This clonotype was detected only a few times. The chain joins TRBV7-2 to TRBJ1-1; tentatively, D is TRBD1 (6 bases). The germline V gene has CDR1 SGHTA and CDR2 FQGNSA. The CDR3 spans 15 residues. V lost 3 bases and J 2 bases, leaving 13 bases between the germline ends. The CDR3 sequence: CASSFAGTSNTEAFF. As DNA, the CDR3 is TGTGCCAGCAGCTTCGCCGGGACATCTAACACTGAAGCTTTCTTT.

This clonotype was counted between two and nine times. CDR3 nucleotide sequence: TGTGCCAGCAGCTATGGGGGCAGGGGGAACTATGGCTACACCTTC. This codes for CASSYGGRGNYGYTF. The chain recombines TRBV5-5 with TRBJ1-2; 7 nucleotides line up with TRBD1. The V gene's germline CDR1 is SGHKS and CDR2 YYEKEE (reference sequence). V dropped 3 bases and J dropped 2; count of bases not matched to a gene: 7. The CDR3 extends over 15 amino acids.

This clonotype was seen a few times. The gene calls are TRBV7-2 and TRBJ1-5; D call uncertain. CDR1 and CDR2 (germline): SGHTA, FQGNSA. The CDR3 is 16 amino acids. V lost 5 bases to trimming and J lost 0 bases, with 14 bases between them. CDR3 nucleotides: TGTGCCAGCAGCCTCTACTGGGGTCATAGCAATCAGCCCCAGCATTTT. Amino acids: CASSLYWGHSNQPQHF.

The V and J genes are TRBV25-1 and TRBJ2-3, with 9 bases that match TRBD1. Germline V gene sequence: CDR1 MGHDK, CDR2 SYGVNS. Unmatched junction bases numbered 15, after V lost 4 bases and J lost 10 bases. CDR3 length equals 16 residues. CDR3 nucleotides: TGTGCCAGCAGTGGGACCGGGACAGGGATAACTTGGGCGCAGTATTTT. It codes for CASSGTGTGITWAQYF. Full variable domain (remainder filled in from reference TRBV25-1 and TRBJ2-3): EADIYQTPRYLVIGTGKKITLECSQTMGHDKMYWYQQDPGMELHLIHYSYGVNSTEKGDLSSESTVSRIRTEHFPLTLESARPSHTSQYLCASSGTGTGITWAQYFGPGTRLTVL.

This clonotype was detected only a few times. The chain is built from TRBV21-1 and TRBJ2-5; TRBD1, the D gene given by the table, was not confirmed from the DNA. TRBV21-1 is a documented pseudogene. The CDR3 extends over 14 amino acids. The chain's CDR3 is CASSNWGWRETQYF. DNA of the CDR3: TGTGCCAGCAGCAATTGGGGGTGGCGAGAGACCCAGTACTTC.

The rearrangement joins TRBV4-3 to TRBJ2-3, with 8 bases lining up with TRBD2. The germline V gene has CDR1 LGHNA and CDR2 YSLEER. This CDR3 comprises 15 residues. The J segment lost 6 bases and the V segment lost 6 bases, leaving 11 bases of the junction unmatched. CDR3 sequence: CASSQNGGGRDTQYF. DNA for the CDR3: TGCGCCAGCAGTCAGAACGGGGGGGGCCGGGATACGCAGTATTTT.

V is TRBV6-2 or TRBV6-3 and J is TRBJ2-1; D unresolved. Trimming cost V 6 bases and J 6 bases, with 15 bases left between them. Per the germline V gene, CDR1 is MNHEY and CDR2 is SVGEGT. The length of the CDR3 is 14 residues. This CDR3 is CASSPRTPINEQFF. The CDR3, as DNA: TGTGCCAGCAGCCCCCGGACCCCAATCAATGAGCAGTTCTTC.

This chain links TRBV4-3 with TRBJ1-2; unclear D gene. Germline V gene data show CDR1 as LGHNA and CDR2 as YSLEER. V was cut by 0 bases and J by 7 bases, with 9 bases left in between. This CDR3 contains 13 residues. CDR3 bases: TGCGCCAGCAGCCAAGATGTCAGGCGTGGCTACACCTTC. Its translation: CASSQDVRRGYTF.

This clonotype appeared many times. The CDR3 loop reads CASPFAEQYF. The DNA for the CDR3 is TGTGCCAGCCCTTTCGCAGAGCAGTACTTC. The J gene is TRBJ2-7, the V gene TRBV21-1. TRBV21-1 is reported as a pseudogene. The CDR3 consists of 10 residues.

This clonotype has a count of ten or more. The rearrangement joins TRBV7-2 to TRBJ2-5; TRBD1 agrees at 7 bases. The V gene end was trimmed by 5 bases and the J gene end by 10 bases; junction bases not matched to a gene: 4. Germline CDR1 SGHTA, CDR2 FQGNSA. The CDR3 is 11 amino acids. The CDR3 sequence is CASSPGGIQYF. The CDR3 DNA sequence: TGTGCCAGCAGCCCAGGGGGAATCCAGTACTTC.

This rearrangement joins TRBV28 to TRBJ2-1; 12 nucleotides match TRBD1. V was clipped by 5 bases and J by 16 bases; unmatched bases: 9. CDR3 length equals 13 residues. CDR1 is MDHEN, CDR2 SYDVKM, per germline. This CDR3 reads CASSASGTGGPFF. The CDR3 region has the DNA TGTGCCAGCAGTGCCTCCGGGACAGGGGGCCCCTTCTTC.

V is TRBV12-3 or TRBV12-4 and J is TRBJ1-2; D is ambiguous. With 2 bases removed from V and 6 bases from J, the gap between germline ends came to 10 bases. This CDR3 region has 13 residues. The CDR3 nucleotides read TGTGCCAGCAGTTTAAGGCTGTGGAATGGCTACACCTTC. The encoded protein is CASSLRLWNGYTF.

The rearrangement uses TRBV5-4 and TRBJ1-5; no definite D call. V was shortened by 4 bases and J by 3 bases, with 11 bases between the two germline ends. The CDR3 consists of 14 residues. Germline CDR1 is SGHNT and CDR2 is YYREEE (reference sequence). In DNA, the CDR3 is TGTGCCAGCAGCCTTGACGTGTCCAATCAGCCCCAGCATTTT. Translating gives CASSLDVSNQPQHF.

This clonotype has just a few counts. This chain uses TRBV7-3 with TRBJ1-1, with D perhaps matching TRBD1 (6 bases). The CDR3 contains 14 residues. Germline V CDR1 and CDR2: SGHTA, FQGTGA. V dropped 1 base and J dropped 4 bases, with 10 bases sitting between them. The CDR3 nucleotides read TGTGCCAGCAGCTTAAGGCAGGGGAGCACTGAAGCTTTCTTT. Amino acids: CASSLRQGSTEAFF.

Only a few counts were recorded for this clonotype. The chain is built from TRBV10-3 and TRBJ1-6, with D possibly being TRBD1 (6 bases). Germline CDR1 and CDR2: ENHRY and SYGVKD. CDR3 length: 16 residues. The V and J ends lost 0 bases and 10 bases respectively, with 16 bases between them. This CDR3 reads CAISESKGGWSSPLHF. The CDR3 DNA reads as TGTGCCATCAGTGAGTCGAAGGGGGGCTGGTCCTCACCCCTCCACTTT.

This clonotype has just a few counts. CDR3 coding DNA: TGCAGTGCTGTTGACAGGGGGGGGTACGAGCAGTACGTC. Its protein product is CSAVDRGGYEQYV. The V call is TRBV20-1, the J call TRBJ2-7; 9 nucleotides line up with TRBD1. CDR1 DFQATT and CDR2 SNEGSKA come from the germline V gene (reference sequence). The CDR3 runs to 13 residues. With V trimmed by 5 bases and J by 4 bases, 6 bases remained unmatched.

The gene calls are TRBV3-1 and TRBJ2-2; 10 bases match TRBD1. V was clipped by 4 bases and J by 4 bases; unmatched bases: 3. Germline V lookup: CDR1 LGHDT, CDR2 YNNKEL (reference sequence). The CDR3 consists of 15 residues. In DNA, the CDR3 is TGTGCCAGCAGCCCGGGACAGGGGTCCACCGGGGAGCTGTTTTTT. This translates into CASSPGQGSTGELFF.

This clonotype was found a few times. The V and J genes are TRBV7-9 and TRBJ2-2; D unclear. Trimming shortened V by 1 base and J by 3 bases, and 9 bases separated the two germline ends. Germline lookup yields CDR1 SEHNR and CDR2 FQNEAQ (reference sequence). The CDR3 sequence is 15 residues long. The chain's CDR3 is CASSLGFMYTGELFF. CDR3 in DNA: TGTGCCAGCAGCTTAGGTTTCATGTACACCGGGGAGCTGTTTTTT.

The V call is TRBV7-2, the J call TRBJ2-3; 8 nucleotides line up with TRBD2. This CDR3 region has 16 residues. Per germline, CDR1 SGHTA and CDR2 FQGNSA. Trimming took 2 bases from V and 2 from J; bases not matched to a gene: 6. The CDR3 loop is CASSLNGGGSTDTQYF. In DNA, the CDR3 is TGTGCCAGCAGCTTAAATGGCGGGGGGTCCACAGATACGCAGTATTTT.

This clonotype showed up many times. The rearrangement uses TRBV7-2 and TRBJ2-1; 8 bases are shared with TRBD2. Germline lookup yields CDR1 SGHTA and CDR2 FQGNSA. With 4 bases clipped from V and 0 bases from J, the junction kept 23 bases outside the gene matches. The CDR3 totals 22 residues. CDR3 sequence reads: CASSSRQASLAGSRASYNEQFF. In DNA form, the CDR3 reads TGTGCCAGCAGCTCCAGACAGGCAAGTCTAGCGGGTTCACGGGCCTCCTACAATGAGCAGTTCTTC.

This clonotype showed up just a few times. V is TRBV12-3 or TRBV12-4 and J is TRBJ2-7; no clear D gene. Trimming removed 6 bases from V and 6 bases from J, with 18 bases in between. CDR3 length equals 14 residues. CDR3 protein: CASRYPRVSGEQYV. The DNA for the CDR3 is TGTGCCAGCAGGTACCCTCGGGTATCAGGCGAGCAGTACGTC.

The chain combines TRBV30 with TRBJ2-1; D is ambiguous. The length of the CDR3 is 13 residues. The V gene lost 2 bases and the J gene lost 2 bases, with 7 bases spanning the gap. CDR1 and CDR2 from the germline V gene are GTSNPN and SVGIG (reference sequence). The CDR3 DNA reads as TGTGCCTGGAGTCCCCAGGCCTACAATGAGCAGTTCTTC. This encodes CAWSPQAYNEQFF.

This clonotype appeared a few times. The rearrangement links TRBV6-5 to TRBJ2-7; either TRBD1 or TRBD2 may supply D (6 bases each). Germline-derived CDR1 and CDR2 are MNHEY and SVGAGI. There are 16 residues in the CDR3. Deletions cut 0 bases from V and 2 bases from J, with 14 bases between. The CDR3 sequence is CASSYSRGTFPYEQYV. CDR3 sequence (DNA): TGTGCCAGCAGTTACTCAAGGGGGACTTTCCCCTACGAGCAGTACGTC.

This clonotype was observed many times. The V call is TRBV5-5, the J call TRBJ2-3; TRBD1 matches 8 bases. CDR3 size: 14 residues. V dropped 4 bases and J dropped 6; count of bases not matched to a gene: 7. Germline lookup yields CDR1 SGHKS and CDR2 YYEKEE (reference sequence). CDR3 DNA sequence: TGTGCCAGCAGCCCCCGGACAGGGTGGGATACGCAGTATTTT. It encodes CASSPRTGWDTQYF. Supplemented by reference TRBV5-5 and TRBJ2-3, the full variable domain reads DAGVTQSPTHLIKTRGQQVTLRCSPISGHKSVSWYQQVLGQGPQFIFQYYEKEERGRGNFPDRFSARQFPNYSSELNVNALLLGDSALYLCASSPRTGWDTQYFGPGTRLTVL.

The chain links TRBV6-1 to TRBJ2-7, with a weak D call TRBD2 (5 bases). Germline CDR1 reads MNHNS; CDR2 reads SASEGT. The CDR3 is 12 amino acids. V lost 9 bases and J lost 4, with 13 bases in between. The CDR3 DNA reads as TGTGCCAGTACGGCAGGCGGGTACGAGCAGTACGTC. It specifies CASTAGGYEQYV.

The J gene is TRBJ1-5, the V gene TRBV6-2 or TRBV6-3; possibly TRBD1 for D (5 bases). Per germline, CDR1 MNHEY and CDR2 SVGEGT. The CDR3 spans 15 residues. V gave up 4 bases and J gave up 3 bases, with 13 bases separating them. The CDR3 DNA reads as TGTGCCAGCAGTTTGCTGGCAGGGACCAATCAGCCCCAGCATTTT. This translates into CASSLLAGTNQPQHF.